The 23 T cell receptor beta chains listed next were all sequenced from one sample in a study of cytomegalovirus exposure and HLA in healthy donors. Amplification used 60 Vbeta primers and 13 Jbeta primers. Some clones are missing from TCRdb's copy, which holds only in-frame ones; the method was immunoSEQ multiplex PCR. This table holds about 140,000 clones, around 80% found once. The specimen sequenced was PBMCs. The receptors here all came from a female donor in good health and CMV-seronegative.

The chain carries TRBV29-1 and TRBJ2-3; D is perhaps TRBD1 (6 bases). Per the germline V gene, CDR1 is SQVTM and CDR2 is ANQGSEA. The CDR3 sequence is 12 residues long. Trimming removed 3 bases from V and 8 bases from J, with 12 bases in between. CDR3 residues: CSVDSTGITQYF. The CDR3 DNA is TGCAGCGTTGATTCTACAGGGATTACGCAGTATTTT.

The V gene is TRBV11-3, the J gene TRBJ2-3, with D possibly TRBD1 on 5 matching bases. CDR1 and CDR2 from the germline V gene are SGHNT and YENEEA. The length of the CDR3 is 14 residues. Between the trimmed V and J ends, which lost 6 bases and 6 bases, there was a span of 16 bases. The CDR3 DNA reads TGTGCCAGCAGTGGAGACAGAGTAGGGGATACGCAGTATTTT. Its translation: CASSGDRVGDTQYF.

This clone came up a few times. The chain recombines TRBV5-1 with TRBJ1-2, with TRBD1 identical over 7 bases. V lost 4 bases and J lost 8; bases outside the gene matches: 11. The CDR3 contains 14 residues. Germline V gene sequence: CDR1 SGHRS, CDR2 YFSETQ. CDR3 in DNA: TGCGCCAGCAGCGCCCGACAGGGCTTATGGGGCTACACCTTC. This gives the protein CASSARQGLWGYTF.

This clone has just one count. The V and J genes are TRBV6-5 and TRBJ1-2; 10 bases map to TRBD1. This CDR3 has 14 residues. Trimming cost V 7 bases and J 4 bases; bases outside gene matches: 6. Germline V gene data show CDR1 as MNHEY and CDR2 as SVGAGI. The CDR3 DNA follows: TGTGCCAGCACCCAGGGACAGGGGACCTATGGCTACACCTTC. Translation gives CASTQGQGTYGYTF.

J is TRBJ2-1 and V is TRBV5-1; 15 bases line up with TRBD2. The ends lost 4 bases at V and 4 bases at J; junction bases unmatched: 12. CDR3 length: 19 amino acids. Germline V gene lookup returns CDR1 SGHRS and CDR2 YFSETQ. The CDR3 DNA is TGCGCCAGCAGCCCCCAAGGGACTAGCGGGAGGAGGGGTTACAATGAGCAGTTCTTC. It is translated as CASSPQGTSGRRGYNEQFF.

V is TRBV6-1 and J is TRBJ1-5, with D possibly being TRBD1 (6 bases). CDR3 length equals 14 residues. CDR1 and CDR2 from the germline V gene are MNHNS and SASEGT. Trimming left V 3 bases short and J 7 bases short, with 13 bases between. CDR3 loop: CASSDPGAYQPQHF. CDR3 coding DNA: TGTGCCAGCAGTGACCCAGGGGCTTACCAGCCCCAGCATTTT.

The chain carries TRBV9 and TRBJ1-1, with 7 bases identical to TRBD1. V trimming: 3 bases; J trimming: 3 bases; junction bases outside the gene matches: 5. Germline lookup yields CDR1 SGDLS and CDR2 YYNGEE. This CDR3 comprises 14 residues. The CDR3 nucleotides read TGTGCCAGCAGCGCAAGACAGGGAGACACTGAAGCTTTCTTT. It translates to CASSARQGDTEAFF.

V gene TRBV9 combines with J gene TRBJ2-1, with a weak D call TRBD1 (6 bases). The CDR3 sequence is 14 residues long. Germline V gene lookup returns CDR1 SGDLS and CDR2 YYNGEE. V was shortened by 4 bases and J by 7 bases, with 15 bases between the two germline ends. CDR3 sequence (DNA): TGTGCCAGCAGCCCTCGACAGGTTTGGAATGAGCAGTTCTTC. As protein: CASSPRQVWNEQFF.

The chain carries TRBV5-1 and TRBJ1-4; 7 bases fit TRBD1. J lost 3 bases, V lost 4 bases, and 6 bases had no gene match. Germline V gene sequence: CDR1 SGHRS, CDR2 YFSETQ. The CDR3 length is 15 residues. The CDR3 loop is CASSLGQAPNEKLFF. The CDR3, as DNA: TGCGCCAGCAGCCTAGGACAGGCTCCTAATGAAAAACTGTTTTTT.

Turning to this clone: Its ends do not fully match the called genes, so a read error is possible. The CDR3 nucleotides are TGCAGCGTGACGACAGGGCTTGGTGGCTACCCCTTC. This translates into CSVTTGLGGYPF. The genes are TRBV29-1 and TRBJ1-2; 7 bases align to TRBD1. The CDR3 totals 12 residues. Germline V gene lookup returns CDR1 SQVTM and CDR2 ANQGSEA.

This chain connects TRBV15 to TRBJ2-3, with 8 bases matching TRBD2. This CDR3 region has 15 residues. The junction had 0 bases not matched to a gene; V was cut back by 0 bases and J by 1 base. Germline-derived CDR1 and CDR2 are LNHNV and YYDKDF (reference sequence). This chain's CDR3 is CATSRDGRGTDTQYF. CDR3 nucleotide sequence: TGTGCCACCAGCAGAGACGGGAGGGGCACAGATACGCAGTATTTT.

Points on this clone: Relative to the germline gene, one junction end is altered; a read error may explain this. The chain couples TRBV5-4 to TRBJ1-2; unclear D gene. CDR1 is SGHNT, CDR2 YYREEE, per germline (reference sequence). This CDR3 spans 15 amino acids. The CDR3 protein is CASSSTRRPNYGYPF. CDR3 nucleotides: TGTGCCAGCAGCTCAACGAGGAGACCTAACTATGGCTACCCCTTC.

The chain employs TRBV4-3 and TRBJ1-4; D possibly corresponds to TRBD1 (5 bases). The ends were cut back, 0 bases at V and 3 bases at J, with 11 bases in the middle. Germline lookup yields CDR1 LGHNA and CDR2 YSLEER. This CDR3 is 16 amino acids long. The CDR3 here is CASSQEIWGANEKLFF. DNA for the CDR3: TGCGCCAGCAGCCAAGAAATTTGGGGGGCTAATGAAAAACTGTTTTTT.

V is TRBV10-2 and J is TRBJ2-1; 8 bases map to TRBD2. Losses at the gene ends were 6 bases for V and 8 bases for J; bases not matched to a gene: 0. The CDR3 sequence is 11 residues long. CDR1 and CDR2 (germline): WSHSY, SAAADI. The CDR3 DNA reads TGCGCCAGCAGCGGGGGGGATGAGCAGTTCTTC. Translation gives CASSGGDEQFF.

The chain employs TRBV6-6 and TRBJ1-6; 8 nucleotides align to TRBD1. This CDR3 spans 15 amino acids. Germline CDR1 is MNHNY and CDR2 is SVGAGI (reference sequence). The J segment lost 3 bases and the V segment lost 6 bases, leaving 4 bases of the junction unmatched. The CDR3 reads CASRVTGGYNSPLHF. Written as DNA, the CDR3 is TGTGCCAGCAGGGTAACAGGGGGCTATAATTCACCCCTCCACTTT.

The CDR3 loop is CASSLPGQGVNEKLFF. CDR3 DNA sequence: TGTGCCAGCAGTTTACCGGGACAGGGTGTGAATGAAAAACTGTTTTTT. The rearrangement joins TRBV28 to TRBJ1-4; 9 nucleotides line up with TRBD1. CDR3 size: 16 residues. The ends lost 2 bases at V and 5 bases at J; junction bases unmatched: 6. CDR1 MDHEN and CDR2 SYDVKM come from the germline V gene. Using reference TRBV28 and TRBJ1-4 for the parts outside the CDR3, the full variable domain is DVKVTQSSRYLVKRTGEKVFLECVQDMDHENMFWYRQDPGLGLRLIYFSYDVKMKEKGDIPEGYSVSREKKERFSLILESASTNQTSMYLCASSLPGQGVNEKLFFGSGTQLSVL.

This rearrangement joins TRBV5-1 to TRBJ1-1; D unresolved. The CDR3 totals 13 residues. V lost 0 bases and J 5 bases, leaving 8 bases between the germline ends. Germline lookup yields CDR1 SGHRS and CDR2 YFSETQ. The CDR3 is CASSLDSGTEAFF. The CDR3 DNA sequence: TGCGCCAGCAGCTTGGATTCGGGGACTGAAGCTTTCTTT.

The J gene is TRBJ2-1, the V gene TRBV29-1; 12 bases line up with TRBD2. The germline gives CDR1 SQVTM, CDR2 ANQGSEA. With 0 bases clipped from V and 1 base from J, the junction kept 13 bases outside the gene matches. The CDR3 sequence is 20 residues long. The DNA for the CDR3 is TGCAGCGTTGAAGATCTTGCCCTAGCGGGAGGGCCTATGTCCTACAATGAGCAGTTCTTC. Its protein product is CSVEDLALAGGPMSYNEQFF.

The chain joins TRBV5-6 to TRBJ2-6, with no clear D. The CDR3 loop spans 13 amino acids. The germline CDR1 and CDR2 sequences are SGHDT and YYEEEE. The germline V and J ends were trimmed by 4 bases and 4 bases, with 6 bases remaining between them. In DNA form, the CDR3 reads TGTGCCAGCAGCCACTTAGGGGCCAACGTCCTGACTTTC. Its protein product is CASSHLGANVLTF. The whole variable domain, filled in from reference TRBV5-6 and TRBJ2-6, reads DAGVTQSPTHLIKTRGQQVTLRCSPKSGHDTVSWYQQALGQGPQFIFQYYEEEERQRGNFPDRFSGHQFPNYSSELNVNALLLGDSALYLCASSHLGANVLTFGAGSRLTVL.

CDR3 in amino acids: CASSPGTVVAKNIQYF. The CDR3 bases are TGTGCCAGCAGCCCCGGGACAGTTGTAGCCAAAAACATTCAGTACTTC. This chain uses TRBV4-2 with TRBJ2-4; TRBD1 agrees at 7 bases. Germline CDR1 reads LGHNA; CDR2 reads YNFKEQ. The J segment lost 0 bases and the V segment lost 4 bases, leaving 6 bases of the junction unmatched. CDR3 length equals 16 residues.

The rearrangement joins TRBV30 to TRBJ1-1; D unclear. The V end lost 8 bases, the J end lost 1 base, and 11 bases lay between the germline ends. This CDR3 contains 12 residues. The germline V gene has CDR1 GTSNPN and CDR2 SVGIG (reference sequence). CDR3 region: CALQQENTEAFF. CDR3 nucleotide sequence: TGTGCCCTTCAACAAGAGAACACTGAAGCTTTCTTT. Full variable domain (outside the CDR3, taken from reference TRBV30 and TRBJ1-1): SQTIHQWPATLVQPVGSPLSLECTVEGTSNPNLYWYRQAAGRGLQLLFYSVGIGQISSEVPQNLSASRPQDRQFILSSKKLLLSDSGFYLCALQQENTEAFFGQGTRLTVV.

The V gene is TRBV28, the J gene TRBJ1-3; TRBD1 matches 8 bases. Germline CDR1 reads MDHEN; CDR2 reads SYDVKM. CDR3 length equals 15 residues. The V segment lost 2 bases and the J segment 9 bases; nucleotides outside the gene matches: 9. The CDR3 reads CASSLGDRKGSTIYF. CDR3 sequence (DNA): TGTGCCAGCAGTTTAGGGGACAGGAAAGGTTCCACCATATATTTT.

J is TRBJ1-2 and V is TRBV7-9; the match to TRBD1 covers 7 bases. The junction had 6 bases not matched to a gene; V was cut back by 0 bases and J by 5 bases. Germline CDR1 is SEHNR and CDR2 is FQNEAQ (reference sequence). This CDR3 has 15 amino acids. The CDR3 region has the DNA TGTGCCAGCAGCTTAGCCCTCCCAGGGGGTTATGGCTACACCTTC. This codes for CASSLALPGGYGYTF.